The 14 T cell receptor beta chains given below trace back to one sample, sequenced in a study of beta chain features in type 1 diabetes. Expressed TCRB transcripts were sequenced after all isolated RNA was converted to cDNA. Assay used: immunoSEQ multiplex PCR; TCRdb lists only in-frame clones, some missing. The sample lists some 900,000 clones; about a sixth were seen once. Sequencing was carried out using naive CD4+ T cells from blood. These receptors originate from a woman between 18 and 29 years old in good health.

The chain carries TRBV5-1 and TRBJ2-6; D is undetermined. This CDR3 contains 15 residues. Germline CDR1 reads SGHRS; CDR2 reads YFSETQ. V was pared by 0 bases and J by 0 bases, with 4 bases between. The CDR3 loop reads CASSLGVSGANVLTF. DNA of the CDR3: TGCGCCAGCAGCTTGGGGGTCTCTGGGGCCAACGTCCTGACTTTC.

The V and J genes are TRBV19 and TRBJ2-3; D might be TRBD1 (5 bases). This CDR3 comprises 13 residues. In germline, CDR1 is LNHDA, CDR2 SQIVND (reference sequence). V lost 4 bases to trimming and J lost 10 bases, with 15 bases between them. CDR3 nucleotide sequence: TGTGCCAGTAGTACCTCTCGAAGGGGTTCGCAGTATTTT. It codes for CASSTSRRGSQYF.

The rearrangement uses TRBV28 and TRBJ2-7; D perhaps matches TRBD1 (6 bases). V lost 1 base and J 2 bases, leaving 9 bases between the germline ends. Germline CDR1 MDHEN, CDR2 SYDVKM. The CDR3 is 14 residues long. The CDR3 DNA sequence: TGTGCCAGCAGTTTATCCGCAGGGGCCTACGAGCAGTACTTC. Protein sequence: CASSLSAGAYEQYF.

This clone was seen a few times. The CDR3 DNA sequence: TGTGCCAGCAGTTTATATAGAGGACTAGCGGGAGCTGAAGAGCAGTTCTTC. Protein: CASSLYRGLAGAEEQFF. The chain combines TRBV28 with TRBJ2-1; 13 nucleotides line up with TRBD2. The CDR3 extends over 17 amino acids. Germline trimming cut 1 base from V and 10 bases from J; bases unmatched to any gene: 10. Germline loops: CDR1 MDHEN, CDR2 SYDVKM.

The V gene is TRBV6-5, the J gene TRBJ2-4; weak D call: TRBD1 (8 bases). Trimming shortened V by 8 bases and J by 6 bases, and 17 bases separated the two germline ends. The CDR3 spans 14 residues. CDR1 is MNHEY and CDR2 is SVGAGI in the germline V gene. CDR3 residues: CASLNRGGPNIQYF. The CDR3 DNA follows: TGTGCCAGCCTCAACAGGGGGGGACCAAACATTCAGTACTTC.

The CDR3: CASSSSGSSSEGEQFF. DNA of the CDR3: TGTGCCAGCAGCAGTAGCGGGAGTAGTAGTGAGGGTGAGCAGTTCTTC. The chain employs TRBV7-2 and TRBJ2-1; 9 positions agree with TRBD2. The CDR3 is 16 residues long. Looked up from germline, CDR1 is SGHTA and CDR2 is FQGNSA. The J segment lost 9 bases and the V segment lost 5 bases, leaving 14 bases of the junction unmatched.

This rearrangement joins TRBV7-9 to TRBJ1-4; 12 nucleotides align to TRBD1. CDR1 is SEHNR and CDR2 is FQNEAQ in the germline V gene (reference sequence). V dropped 6 bases and J dropped 7; count of bases not matched to a gene: 6. The CDR3 has 15 residues. Here the CDR3 DNA reads TGTGCCAGCAGGGCCGGGACAGGGGGCTTTGAAAAACTGTTTTTT. Residues: CASRAGTGGFEKLFF.

This clone was seen a handful of times. The chain combines TRBV6-6 with TRBJ1-4; no reliable D call. From germline, CDR1 is MNHNY and CDR2 SVGAGI (reference sequence). CDR3 size: 15 residues. The V and J ends lost 2 bases and 6 bases respectively, with 13 bases between them. CDR3 nucleotides: TGTGCCAGCAGTTACCCCGGGAAGGCCGATGAAAAACTGTTTTTT. Translating gives CASSYPGKADEKLFF.

There are a few counts of this clone. This chain links TRBV7-8 with TRBJ1-5; D is perhaps TRBD1 (5 bases). The CDR3 extends over 14 amino acids. The ends were cut back, 2 bases at V and 5 bases at J, with 10 bases in the middle. CDR1 and CDR2 (germline): SGHVS, FQNEAQ. The CDR3 region is CASSLSTVDQPQHF. Here the CDR3 DNA reads TGTGCCAGCAGCTTATCGACAGTCGATCAGCCCCAGCATTTT.

V gene TRBV7-9 combines with J gene TRBJ2-2; TRBD2 is a possible D gene (6 bases). V was shortened by 5 bases and J by 1 base, with 14 bases between the two germline ends. In germline, CDR1 is SEHNR, CDR2 FQNEAQ (reference sequence). This CDR3 spans 16 amino acids. Here the CDR3 reads CASSQWDSGNTGELFF. In DNA, the CDR3 is TGTGCCAGCAGCCAATGGGACTCGGGGAACACCGGGGAGCTGTTTTTT.

This clone was observed a handful of times. The J gene is TRBJ2-7, the V gene TRBV18; 9 bases are shared with TRBD1. The V and J ends lost 3 bases and 5 bases, in that order; junction bases with no gene match: 17. Germline V gives CDR1 KGHSH, CDR2 LQKENI. The length of the CDR3 is 18 residues. The CDR3 region is CASSPPGLGTGSINEQYF. CDR3 coding DNA: TGTGCCAGCTCACCTCCCGGGTTGGGGACAGGGTCTATCAACGAGCAGTACTTC.

A few counts support this clone. The chain links TRBV15 to TRBJ2-7, with 8 bases identical to TRBD2. The CDR3 spans 17 residues. The V and J ends lost 0 bases and 0 bases, in that order; junction bases with no gene match: 7. Germline loops: CDR1 LNHNV, CDR2 YYDKDF (reference sequence). This CDR3 reads CATSREGSGITSYEQYF. CDR3 DNA sequence: TGTGCCACCAGCAGAGAGGGTAGCGGGATCACCTCCTACGAGCAGTACTTC.

Here the CDR3 reads CASSVGEAFQETQYF. CDR3 DNA sequence: TGTGCCAGCAGTGTGGGGGAGGCGTTCCAAGAGACCCAGTACTTC. V gene TRBV25-1 combines with J gene TRBJ2-5; perhaps TRBD2 as D (6 bases). Germline V CDR1 and CDR2: MGHDK, SYGVNS. V gave up 4 bases and J gave up 1 base, with 13 bases separating them. The CDR3 length is 15 residues.

The V call is TRBV19, the J call TRBJ2-3; a weak D match, TRBD2 (6 bases). The CDR3 runs 15 residues. In germline, CDR1 is LNHDA, CDR2 SQIVND (reference sequence). V lost 5 bases and J 4 bases, leaving 16 bases between the germline ends. CDR3 nucleotides: TGTGCCAGTAGTTTGGCGGGAACCCCGGCAGATACGCAGTATTTT. Protein product: CASSLAGTPADTQYF.